Only one count was recorded for the clone carrying this T cell receptor (beta chain). The source of the sample is a study of sequential checkpoint blockade in melanoma. Treatment indicated: randomized to nivolumab then ipilimumab (arm A) or the reverse (arm B). Profiling relied on immunoSEQ multiplex PCR, and the TCRdb table lists in-frame clones only, not all of them. In the table there are roughly 20,000 clones, roughly 28% of which are singletons. The receptor was isolated from a human donor with melanoma. Here the sequenced sample was tumor tissue (inferred from file names), taken from a patient given nivolumab and ipilimumab in sequence.

The CDR3 loop reads CASSLLSNSGANVLTF. DNA for the CDR3: TGCGCCAGCAGCTTGCTTTCTAACTCTGGGGCCAACGTCCTGACTTTC. J is TRBJ2-6 and V is TRBV5-1, with unresolved D. Germline V CDR1 and CDR2: SGHRS, YFSETQ. Trimming took 1 base from V and 0 from J, leaving 8 bases between them. The CDR3 sequence is 16 residues long.